The 19 T cell receptor beta chains reported below all come from one sample, sequenced in a study of T cell repertoires in cytomegalovirus infection. TCRdb itself ran the reads through MiXCR, one entry per CDR3 protein. The data show about 450,000 distinct CDR3 sequences, 25% to 40% seen once. The sample was PBMCs. These TCRs come from a human donor in good health (CMV status not recorded). Some clones in this sample may be carry-over from other donors' samples.

In its sample, this clonotype was seen a few times. The V call is TRBV14, the J call TRBJ1-4; D remains ambiguous. The CDR3 extends over 16 amino acids. Trimming took off 1 base at V and 7 bases at J, with 16 bases between the two ends. The germline gives CDR1 SGHDN, CDR2 FVKESK. Here the CDR3 reads CASSQGATGGREKLFF. The CDR3 bases are TGTGCCAGCAGCCAAGGAGCTACTGGCGGGCGTGAAAAACTGTTTTTT.

This clonotype turned up a few times. V usage is TRBV29-1 and J usage is TRBJ1-2; D is uncertain. CDR3 length: 12 amino acids. Germline V lookup: CDR1 SQVTM, CDR2 ANQGSEA. Between the trimmed V and J ends, which lost 5 bases and 6 bases, there was a span of 13 bases. CDR3 bases: TGCAGCGTTAGGTGGCGGACGGATGGCTACACCTTC. It yields the protein CSVRWRTDGYTF.

The chain uses TRBV2 and TRBJ1-6; D call uncertain. The germline CDR1 and CDR2 sequences are SNHLY and FYNNEI. The ends were cut back, 3 bases at V and 7 bases at J, with 13 bases in the middle. CDR3 length equals 15 residues. The CDR3 loop is CASSELRQTNSPLHF. CDR3 coding DNA: TGTGCCAGCAGTGAGCTACGGCAGACAAATTCACCCCTCCACTTT.

V usage is TRBV4-1 and J usage is TRBJ2-3, with 15 bases lining up with TRBD2. Per the germline V gene, CDR1 is MGHRA and CDR2 is YSYEKL. V was clipped by 5 bases and J by 11 bases; unmatched bases: 11. This CDR3 contains 16 residues. For the CDR3, the DNA is TGCGCCAGCAGCTCACACGGCGGACTAGCGGGGGGGGTGCAGTATTTT. It codes for CASSSHGGLAGGVQYF.

The chain uses TRBV12-3 or TRBV12-4 and TRBJ1-6; D perhaps matches TRBD1 (5 bases). V was shortened by 4 bases and J by 7 bases, with 11 bases between the two germline ends. The CDR3 loop spans 14 amino acids. CDR3 DNA: TGTGCCAGCAGTTCGGCCGGGGCAAATTCACCCCTCCACTTT. Amino acids: CASSSAGANSPLHF.

Concerning this clonotype itself: This may be a read error, as it is one base from a much larger clone. The chain employs TRBV7-2 and TRBJ2-7, with D perhaps matching TRBD1 or TRBD2 (5 bases each). CDR1 is SGHTA, CDR2 FQGNSA, per germline. The CDR3 is 14 amino acids. CDR3 DNA: TGTGCCAGCCGCTTAGTTGGGGGTGCTGGCGAGCAGTACTTC. Translating it yields CASRLVGGAGEQYF. The variable domain in full, completed from reference TRBV7-2 and TRBJ2-7, reads GAGVSQSPSNKVTEKGKDVELRCDPISGHTALYWYRQSLGQGLEFLIYFQGNSAPDKSGLPSDRFSAERTGGSVSTLTIQRTQQEDSAVYLCASRLVGGAGEQYFGPGTRLTVT.

The chain couples TRBV20-1 to TRBJ1-1; tentative D call: TRBD1 (6 bases). CDR3 size: 13 residues. Germline V lookup: CDR1 DFQATT, CDR2 SNEGSKA (reference sequence). The germline V and J ends were trimmed by 3 bases and 6 bases, with 14 bases remaining between them. CDR3 DNA sequence: TGCAGTGCTAGGGCCAGGGGAAGGCCTGAAGCTTTCTTT. As protein: CSARARGRPEAFF.

This clonotype was picked up many times. This CDR3 reads CASSPTAGDEQFF. The CDR3 coding sequence is TGTGCCAGCAGCCCCACGGCAGGGGATGAGCAGTTCTTC. The chain joins TRBV7-9 to TRBJ2-1; the D gene is possibly TRBD1 (6 bases). The CDR3 is 13 amino acids. Trimming left V 5 bases short and J 8 bases short, with 13 bases between. CDR1 and CDR2 (germline): SEHNR, FQNEAQ (reference sequence).

This clonotype was counted between two and nine times. The CDR3: CASSFGTGYGYTF. Here the CDR3 DNA reads TGTGCCAGCAGCTTCGGGACAGGGTATGGCTACACCTTC. V gene TRBV7-2 combines with J gene TRBJ1-2, with 9 bases that match TRBD1. Germline V gives CDR1 SGHTA, CDR2 FQGNSA. With 3 bases clipped from V and 5 bases from J, the junction kept 1 base outside the gene matches. The CDR3 is 13 amino acids.

This chain links TRBV5-4 with TRBJ2-3; the D gene is possibly TRBD1 (5 bases). The CDR3 loop spans 14 amino acids. The germline CDR1 and CDR2 sequences are SGHNT and YYREEE (reference sequence). Trimming took 0 bases from V and 4 from J, leaving 9 bases between them. CDR3 in amino acids: CASSLEGASDTQYF. The CDR3 DNA follows: TGTGCCAGCAGCTTGGAAGGGGCTTCAGATACGCAGTATTTT.

This rearrangement joins TRBV5-6 to TRBJ1-4; 9 bases map to TRBD1. CDR3 length: 15 amino acids. V was pared by 4 bases and J by 8 bases, with 9 bases of the junction left unmatched. CDR1 and CDR2 from the germline V gene are SGHDT and YYEEEE. The CDR3 region has the DNA TGTGCCAGCAGCAACCCGGGACAGGGAAGCGAAAAACTGTTTTTT. It yields the protein CASSNPGQGSEKLFF.

The chain links TRBV5-1 to TRBJ1-1; 7 bases line up with TRBD1. Looked up from germline, CDR1 is SGHRS and CDR2 is YFSETQ. V was pared by 4 bases and J by 1 base, with 7 bases of the junction left unmatched. The CDR3 is 15 residues long. Written as DNA, the CDR3 is TGCGCCAGCAGCGGAGGGACAGTTAGGAACACTGAAGCTTTCTTT. Translated: CASSGGTVRNTEAFF. The complete variable domain, with remaining parts taken from reference TRBV5-1 and TRBJ1-1, reads KAGVTQTPRYLIKTRGQQVTLSCSPISGHRSVSWYQQTPGQGLQFLFEYFSETQRNKGNFPGRFSGRQFSNSRSEMNVSTLELGDSALYLCASSGGTVRNTEAFFGQGTRLTVV.

In its sample, this clonotype was seen a few times. The chain uses TRBV20-1 and TRBJ1-2, with D unresolved. Germline values: CDR1 DFQATT, CDR2 SNEGSKA (reference sequence). Trimming removed 3 bases at V and 6 bases at J, with 8 bases between. CDR3 length equals 11 residues. Here the CDR3 DNA reads TGCAGTGCTAGGAGAAGACATGGCTACACCTTC. Protein sequence: CSARRRHGYTF.

The sample holds a few counts of this clonotype. The rearrangement uses TRBV12-3 or TRBV12-4 and TRBJ2-5; the D gene is possibly TRBD2 (7 bases). Trimming removed 2 bases at V and 4 bases at J, with 11 bases between. The CDR3 length is 14 residues. CDR3 nucleotides: TGTGCCAGCAGTTTAACCGGGGGGCCAGAGACCCAGTACTTC. Protein product: CASSLTGGPETQYF.

V usage is TRBV6-5 and J usage is TRBJ2-3; the D gene is possibly TRBD1 (5 bases). Germline CDR1 is MNHEY and CDR2 is SVGAGI. CDR3 length equals 15 residues. V was trimmed by 0 bases and J by 5 bases, leaving 12 bases between them. The CDR3 here is CASSYSGQGKDTQYF. In nucleotides, the CDR3 is TGTGCCAGCAGTTACTCGGGGCAGGGAAAAGATACGCAGTATTTT.

This clonotype came up a few times. This chain uses TRBV7-9 with TRBJ1-2; D ambiguous. CDR1 and CDR2 (germline): SEHNR, FQNEAQ (reference sequence). The germline V and J ends were trimmed by 5 bases and 4 bases, with 14 bases remaining between them. The CDR3 runs 14 residues. CDR3: CASSRPGERYGYTF. The CDR3 DNA reads as TGTGCCAGCAGCCGCCCTGGGGAACGCTATGGCTACACCTTC.

This clonotype was picked up a small number of times. This rearrangement joins TRBV25-1 to TRBJ2-7, with 7 bases fitting TRBD1. The CDR3 runs 16 residues. The germline V gene has CDR1 MGHDK and CDR2 SYGVNS. J gave up 1 base and V 1 base, and 7 bases lay outside the gene matches. The CDR3 bases are TGTGCCAGCAGTGAATCTAGGGACAGTGATTCCTACGAGCAGTACTTC. It specifies CASSESRDSDSYEQYF.

The chain uses TRBV6-1 and TRBJ2-2, with unresolved D. Trimming took 7 bases from V and 7 from J, leaving 13 bases between them. Germline CDR1 is MNHNS and CDR2 is SASEGT. The CDR3 extends over 13 amino acids. This CDR3 reads CASTHLGGGELFF. The CDR3 bases are TGTGCCAGCACCCATCTCGGTGGCGGGGAGCTGTTTTTT.

CDR3 DNA: TGTGCCAGCAGCTTGGTAAGACAGACCCTCTGGCAAATGAACACTGAAGCTTTCTTT. The encoded protein is CASSLVRQTLWQMNTEAFF. The chain uses TRBV5-6 and TRBJ1-1; possible D gene TRBD1, 5 bases. CDR1 and CDR2 (germline): SGHDT, YYEEEE. The CDR3 covers 19 residues. Trimming removed 0 bases at V and 0 bases at J, with 21 bases between.